This TCR beta chain was sequenced in a study of read filtering for tumor transcriptome and immune sequencing. At the level of the study: Revised staging placed roughly 8 patients in R-ISS I, 15 to 20 in II, 7 in III.

This library used roughly 0.4 ug RNA and molecular barcoded adaptors spanning alpha/delta and beta/gamma chains. TCRdb recomputed calls from the reads with MiXCR, one row per CDR3 protein. In the table there are approximately 90,000 distinct CDR3 sequences, roughly 21% of which are singletons. V lost 6 bases to trimming and J lost 3 bases, with 14 bases between them. This CDR3 region has 13 residues. Germline-derived CDR1 and CDR2 are DFQATT and SNEGSKA (reference sequence). The rearrangement links TRBV20-1 to TRBJ1-1; D uncertain. The sequenced sample was a population of CD138-negative cells sorted from bone marrow. The sequence was obtained from a donor at least 40 years old with multiple myeloma. CDR3 residues: CSAPFERDTEAFF. CDR3 DNA: TGCAGTGCCCCTTTCGAGAGGGACACTGAAGCTTTCTTT.